The 21 T cell receptor beta chains listed next were all sequenced from one sample in a study of Graves' ophthalmopathy and Graves' hyperthyroidism. Researchers took RNA transcripts and amplified TCR beta CDR3 regions from them. HTBI primers primed a first-round RT-PCR, and a second-round multiplex PCR followed. TCRdb reanalysed the multiplex PCR reads using MiXCR and keeps one entry per CDR3 protein. In the table there are over a million distinct CDR3 sequences, roughly 35% of which are singletons. The sequencing input was peripheral blood or thyroid tissue (not recorded which). The receptors here all came from an adult man with Graves' hyperthyroidism.

A few counts support this clonotype. This rearrangement joins TRBV7-9 to TRBJ2-2; 11 bases fit TRBD2. V shed 5 bases, J shed 4 bases, and the junction held 12 bases outside the gene matches. Looked up from germline, CDR1 is SEHNR and CDR2 is FQNEAQ (reference sequence). This CDR3 is 18 amino acids long. CDR3 residues: CASSESKTSGIGTGELFF. DNA for the CDR3: TGTGCCAGCAGCGAATCGAAGACTAGCGGGATAGGCACCGGGGAGCTGTTTTTT.

The chain's CDR3 is CASSERHFQETQYF. CDR3 nucleotide sequence: TGTGCCAGCAGTGAGAGACATTTTCAAGAGACCCAGTACTTC. This rearrangement joins TRBV7-9 to TRBJ2-5; D is undetermined. This CDR3 region has 14 residues. V was clipped by 6 bases and J by 2 bases, with 13 bases between them. Germline V gene sequence: CDR1 SEHNR, CDR2 FQNEAQ (reference sequence). Together with reference TRBV7-9 and TRBJ2-5, the CDR3 gives the full variable domain: DTGVSQNPRHKITKRGQNVTFRCDPISEHNRLYWYRQTLGQGPEFLTYFQNEAQLEKSRLLSDRFSAERPKGSFSTLEIQRTEQGDSAMYLCASSERHFQETQYFGPGTRLLVL.

This clonotype has a count of ten or more. The chain is built from TRBV29-1 and TRBJ2-7; D is possibly TRBD1 (6 bases). The CDR3 is made up of 16 amino acids. The V gene lost 6 bases and the J gene lost 0 bases, with 21 bases spanning the gap. The germline gives CDR1 SQVTM, CDR2 ANQGSEA. The CDR3 DNA reads TGCAGCGTGACGATGCACAGGGTCCGACCCTCCTACGAGCAGTACTTC. This gives the protein CSVTMHRVRPSYEQYF.

This rearrangement joins TRBV25-1 to TRBJ2-7; D gene unclear. Germline CDR1 reads MGHDK; CDR2 reads SYGVNS. The CDR3 extends over 12 amino acids. V was pared by 8 bases and J by 4 bases, with 12 bases between. CDR3 DNA sequence: TGTGCCAGCGTACGGGTTGCGTACGAGCAGTACTTC. Residues: CASVRVAYEQYF.

Only one count was recorded for this clonotype. This chain uses TRBV7-2 with TRBJ2-7; 8 nucleotides match TRBD1. The CDR3 is 15 residues long. Germline CDR1 is SGHTA and CDR2 is FQGNSA. V was clipped by 6 bases and J by 6 bases; unmatched bases: 13. DNA of the CDR3: TGTGCCAGCAGTTTTCTTTTCCAGGGGGCGTTCGAGCAGTACTTC. Amino acid sequence: CASSFLFQGAFEQYF. Supplemented by reference TRBV7-2 and TRBJ2-7, the full variable domain reads GAGVSQSPSNKVTEKGKDVELRCDPISGHTALYWYRQSLGQGLEFLIYFQGNSAPDKSGLPSDRFSAERTGGSVSTLTIQRTQQEDSAVYLCASSFLFQGAFEQYFGPGTRLTVT.

This chain links TRBV10-3 with TRBJ2-5; a possible D gene is TRBD2 (6 bases). V was trimmed by 2 bases and J by 4 bases, leaving 11 bases between them. CDR1 and CDR2 from the germline V gene are ENHRY and SYGVKD. This CDR3 is built from 14 residues. CDR3 nucleotides: TGTGCCATCAGTGAGGAGGGGAGGCGAGAGACCCAGTACTTC. Amino acids: CAISEEGRRETQYF.

This chain uses TRBV13 with TRBJ1-1; D not certain. Trimming shortened V by 3 bases and J by 7 bases, and 12 bases separated the two germline ends. The CDR3 consists of 13 residues. Germline V CDR1 and CDR2: PRHDT, FYEKMQ (reference sequence). The CDR3 nucleotides are TGTGCCAGCAGCTTTTCCCTTCAGCGTGAAGCTTTCTTT. Translating it yields CASSFSLQREAFF.

V gene TRBV9 combines with J gene TRBJ2-7, with D possibly being TRBD2 (7 bases). CDR1 and CDR2 from the germline V gene are SGDLS and YYNGEE. CDR3 length: 14 residues. With 3 bases removed from V and 4 bases from J, the gap between germline ends came to 14 bases. The CDR3 here is CASSATGGRYEQYF. The CDR3 bases are TGTGCCAGCAGCGCTACCGGGGGGCGATACGAGCAGTACTTC.

This clonotype was seen ten or more times. The rearrangement links TRBV9 to TRBJ2-5; 7 positions agree with TRBD2. The CDR3 runs to 16 residues. The germline gives CDR1 SGDLS, CDR2 YYNGEE. J lost 2 bases, V lost 0 bases, and 7 bases had no gene match. Here the CDR3 reads CASSVEARGIQETQYF. CDR3 coding DNA: TGTGCCAGCAGCGTAGAGGCGCGGGGGATACAAGAGACCCAGTACTTC.

J is TRBJ1-6 and V is TRBV20-1; D is possibly TRBD1 (5 bases). The ends were cut back, 2 bases at V and 5 bases at J, with 13 bases in the middle. From germline, CDR1 is DFQATT and CDR2 SNEGSKA (reference sequence). The CDR3 loop spans 15 amino acids. The CDR3 loop reads CSARIGDFNNSPLHF. The CDR3 DNA reads as TGCAGTGCTAGAATAGGGGACTTCAATAATTCACCCCTCCACTTT.

V usage is TRBV7-8 and J usage is TRBJ2-7, with 8 bases that match TRBD2. CDR1 and CDR2 from the germline V gene are SGHVS and FQNEAQ. V trimming: 7 bases; J trimming: 5 bases; junction bases outside the gene matches: 7. The CDR3 runs 13 residues. CDR3 region: CASNSRGGHEQYF. CDR3 in DNA: TGTGCCAGCAACTCACGGGGGGGCCACGAGCAGTACTTC.

The CDR3 coding sequence is TGTGCCATCAGCGATTTGGTCGCCTCCCTCTCCTACAATGAGCAGTTCTTC. Translation: CAISDLVASLSYNEQFF. The chain has TRBV10-3 and TRBJ2-1; D is unclear. V lost 6 bases and J lost 0, with 18 bases in between. Germline V gives CDR1 ENHRY, CDR2 SYGVKD. The CDR3 runs to 17 residues.

This clonotype was observed a single time. The CDR3 sequence is CASSQGAGAITGELFF. The CDR3 DNA reads TGTGCCAGCAGCCAGGGGGCCGGGGCTATCACCGGGGAGCTGTTTTTT. The V call is TRBV9, the J call TRBJ2-2; 8 positions agree with TRBD1. The J segment lost 4 bases and the V segment lost 4 bases, leaving 9 bases of the junction unmatched. The CDR3 loop spans 16 amino acids. CDR1 and CDR2 from the germline V gene are SGDLS and YYNGEE.

This clonotype was observed a handful of times. This sequence joins TRBV7-9 and TRBJ2-4; D is uncertain. The V gene's germline CDR1 is SEHNR and CDR2 FQNEAQ (reference sequence). V was clipped by 3 bases and J by 1 base, with 4 bases between them. The CDR3 extends over 13 amino acids. The CDR3 loop is CASSFGAKNIQYF. The DNA of the CDR3 is TGTGCCAGCAGCTTCGGGGCCAAAAACATTCAGTACTTC.

This clonotype was detected ten times or more. The chain links TRBV10-3 to TRBJ1-6, with D tentatively TRBD1 (6 bases). CDR1 and CDR2 from the germline V gene are ENHRY and SYGVKD. Trimming cost V 2 bases and J 3 bases, with 14 bases left between them. The CDR3 length is 17 residues. DNA for the CDR3: TGTGCCATCAGTGAGGAAGGACAGCTCGGCTATAATTCACCCCTCCACTTT. It codes for CAISEEGQLGYNSPLHF.

The chain carries TRBV10-1 and TRBJ2-2; D unclear. The CDR3 totals 13 residues. Germline assignment: CDR1 WNHNN and CDR2 SYGVQD (reference sequence). The V end was cut by 0 bases, the J end by 9 bases, with 8 bases between. The CDR3 bases are TGCGCCAGCAGTGAGTCACACGTCAGGGAGCTGTTTTTT. It codes for CASSESHVRELFF.

The chain has TRBV25-1 and TRBJ1-2; 7 bases fit TRBD1. V was pared by 6 bases and J by 2 bases, with 6 bases of the junction left unmatched. The CDR3 sequence is 14 residues long. Germline lookup yields CDR1 MGHDK and CDR2 SYGVNS. CDR3: CASSSLQGNYGYTF. The DNA for the CDR3 is TGTGCCAGCAGCAGCCTACAGGGGAACTATGGCTACACCTTC.

This clonotype was recorded at least ten times. V and J are TRBV29-1 and TRBJ1-1; D might be TRBD1 (5 bases). Trimming shortened V by 7 bases and J by 4 bases, and 16 bases separated the two germline ends. The CDR3 runs 13 residues. CDR1 and CDR2 (germline): SQVTM, ANQGSEA. For the CDR3, the DNA is TGCAGCGGGGGGACTATTAGGGGCACTGAAGCTTTCTTT. Its translation: CSGGTIRGTEAFF.

The chain combines TRBV12-3 or TRBV12-4 with TRBJ1-5; 10 nucleotides match TRBD1. With V trimmed by 6 bases and J by 5 bases, 4 bases remained unmatched. The CDR3 is made up of 14 amino acids. For the CDR3, the DNA is TGTGCCAGCAGCTGGACAGGGGGGTATCAGCCCCAGCATTTT. This gives the protein CASSWTGGYQPQHF.

The chain uses TRBV6-2 or TRBV6-3 and TRBJ1-5; TRBD1 aligns across 7 bases. This CDR3 is 15 amino acids long. The V gene's germline CDR1 is MNHEY and CDR2 SVGEGT. Trimming took 6 bases from V and 2 from J; bases not matched to a gene: 7. This CDR3 reads CASSQTGIRNQPQHF. CDR3 DNA sequence: TGTGCCAGCAGCCAGACAGGGATTCGCAATCAGCCCCAGCATTTT.

The chain combines TRBV19 with TRBJ1-2; the D gene is possibly TRBD1 (5 bases). Germline CDR1 LNHDA, CDR2 SQIVND (reference sequence). Trimming cost V 4 bases and J 7 bases, with 22 bases left between them. CDR3 length: 16 residues. As DNA, the CDR3 is TGTGCCAGTAGTAAAGACAACAGGAGAGTCAGGGCTGGCTACACCTTC. Translating it yields CASSKDNRRVRAGYTF.